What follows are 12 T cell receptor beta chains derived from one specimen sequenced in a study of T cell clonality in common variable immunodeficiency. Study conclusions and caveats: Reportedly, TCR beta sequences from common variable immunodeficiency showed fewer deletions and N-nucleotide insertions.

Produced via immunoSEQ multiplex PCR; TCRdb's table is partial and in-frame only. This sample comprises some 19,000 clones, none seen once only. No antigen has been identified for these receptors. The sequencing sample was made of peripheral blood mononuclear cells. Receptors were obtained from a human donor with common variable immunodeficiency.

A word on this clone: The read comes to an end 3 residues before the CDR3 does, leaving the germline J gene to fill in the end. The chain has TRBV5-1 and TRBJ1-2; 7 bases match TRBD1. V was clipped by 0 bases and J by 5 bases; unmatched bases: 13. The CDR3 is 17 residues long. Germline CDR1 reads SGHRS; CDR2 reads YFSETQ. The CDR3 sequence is CASSLDRGLIDSYGYTF. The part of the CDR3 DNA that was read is TGCGCCAGCAGCTTGGACAGGGGTTTAATCGATTCGTATGGC.

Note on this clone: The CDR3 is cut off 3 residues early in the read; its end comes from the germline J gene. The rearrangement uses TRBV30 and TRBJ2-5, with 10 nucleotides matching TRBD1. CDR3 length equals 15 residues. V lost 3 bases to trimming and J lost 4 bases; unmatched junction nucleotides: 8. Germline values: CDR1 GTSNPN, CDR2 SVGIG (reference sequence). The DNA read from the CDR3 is TGTGCCTGGAGCGTAGGGACAGGGGAGGGAGAGACC. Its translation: CAWSVGTGEGET. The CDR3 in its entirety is CAWSVGTGEGETQYF.

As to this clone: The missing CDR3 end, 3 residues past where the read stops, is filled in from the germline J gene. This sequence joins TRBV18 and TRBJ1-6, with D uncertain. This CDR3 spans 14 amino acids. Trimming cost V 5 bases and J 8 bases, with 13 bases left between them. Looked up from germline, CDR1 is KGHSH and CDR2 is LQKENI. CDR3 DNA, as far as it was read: TGTGCCAGCTCAGGTGCAGGAACCGATTCACCC. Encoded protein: CASSGAGTDSP. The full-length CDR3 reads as CASSGAGTDSPLHF.

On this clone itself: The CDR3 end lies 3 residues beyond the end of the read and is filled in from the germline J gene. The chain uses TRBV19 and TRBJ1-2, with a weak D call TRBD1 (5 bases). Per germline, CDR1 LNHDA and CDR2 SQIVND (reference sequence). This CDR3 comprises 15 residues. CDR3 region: CASSIEAGNNFGYTF. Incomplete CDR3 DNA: TGTGCCAGTAGTATAGAGGCAGGGAACAATTTCGGC.

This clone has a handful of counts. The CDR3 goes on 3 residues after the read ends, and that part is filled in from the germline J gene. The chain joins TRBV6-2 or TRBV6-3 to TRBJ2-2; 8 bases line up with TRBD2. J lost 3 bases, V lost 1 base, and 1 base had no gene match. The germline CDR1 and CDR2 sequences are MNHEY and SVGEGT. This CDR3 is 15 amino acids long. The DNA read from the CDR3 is TGTGCCAGCAGTTACTGGCGGGAGGACACCGGGGAG. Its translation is CASSYWREDTGE. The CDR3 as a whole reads CASSYWREDTGELFF.

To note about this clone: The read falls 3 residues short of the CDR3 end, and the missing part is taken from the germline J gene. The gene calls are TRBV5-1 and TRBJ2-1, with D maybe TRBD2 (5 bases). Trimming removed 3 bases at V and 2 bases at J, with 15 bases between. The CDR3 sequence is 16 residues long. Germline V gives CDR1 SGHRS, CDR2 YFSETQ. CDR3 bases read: TGCGCCAGCAGCTCACAAAGCGGAACGACCTACAATGAG. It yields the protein CASSSQSGTTYNE. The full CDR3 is CASSSQSGTTYNEQFF.

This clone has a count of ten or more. The chain's CDR3 is CASSPLFLAGGDEQFF. The sequenced part of the CDR3 DNA is TGTGCCAGCTCACCACTGTTCCTAGCGGGGGGTGATGAG. The chain uses TRBV18 and TRBJ2-1; 11 nucleotides match TRBD2. The CDR3 extends 3 residues past the end of the read, so its final part is completed from the germline J gene. CDR3 length: 16 residues. V lost 1 base to trimming and J lost 8 bases; unmatched junction nucleotides: 7. CDR1 is KGHSH, CDR2 LQKENI, per germline.

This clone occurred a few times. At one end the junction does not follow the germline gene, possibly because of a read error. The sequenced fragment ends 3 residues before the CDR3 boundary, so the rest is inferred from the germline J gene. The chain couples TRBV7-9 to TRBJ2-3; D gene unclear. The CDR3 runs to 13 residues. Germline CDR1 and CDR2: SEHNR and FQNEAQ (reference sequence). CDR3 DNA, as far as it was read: TGTTCCAGCAGCCGAACTACCACAGATACG. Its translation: CSSSRTTTDT. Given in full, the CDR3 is CSSSRTTTDTQYF.

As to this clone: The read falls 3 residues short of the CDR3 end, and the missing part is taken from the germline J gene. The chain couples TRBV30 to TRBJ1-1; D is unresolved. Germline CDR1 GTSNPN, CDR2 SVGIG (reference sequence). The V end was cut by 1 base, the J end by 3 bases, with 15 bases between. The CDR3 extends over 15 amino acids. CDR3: CAWSDTTVGDTEAFF. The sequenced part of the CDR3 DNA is TGTGCCTGGAGTGATACGACGGTCGGGGACACTGAA.

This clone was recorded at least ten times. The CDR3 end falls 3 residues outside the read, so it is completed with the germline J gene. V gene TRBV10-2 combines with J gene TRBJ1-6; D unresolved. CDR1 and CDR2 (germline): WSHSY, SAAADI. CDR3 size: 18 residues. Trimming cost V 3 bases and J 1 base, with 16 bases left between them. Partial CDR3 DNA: TGCGCCAGCAGTGAACGGAGCGGAGAGAGGTCCTATAATTCACCC. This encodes CASSERSGERSYNSP. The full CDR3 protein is CASSERSGERSYNSPLHF.

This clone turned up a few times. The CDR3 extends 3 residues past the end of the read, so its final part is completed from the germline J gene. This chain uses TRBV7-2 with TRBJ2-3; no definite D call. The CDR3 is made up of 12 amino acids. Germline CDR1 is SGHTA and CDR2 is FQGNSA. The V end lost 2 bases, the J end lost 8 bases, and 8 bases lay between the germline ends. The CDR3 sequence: CASSLLVGTQYF. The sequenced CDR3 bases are TGTGCCAGCAGCTTACTAGTCGGTACG.

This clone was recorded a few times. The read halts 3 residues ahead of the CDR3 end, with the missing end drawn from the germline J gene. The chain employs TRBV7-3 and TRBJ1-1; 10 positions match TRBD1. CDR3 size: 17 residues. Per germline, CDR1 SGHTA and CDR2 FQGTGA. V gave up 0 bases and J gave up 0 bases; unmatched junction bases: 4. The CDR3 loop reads CASSLTPTGGLNTEAFF. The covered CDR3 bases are TGTGCCAGCAGCTTAACACCGACAGGGGGCTTGAACACTGAA.